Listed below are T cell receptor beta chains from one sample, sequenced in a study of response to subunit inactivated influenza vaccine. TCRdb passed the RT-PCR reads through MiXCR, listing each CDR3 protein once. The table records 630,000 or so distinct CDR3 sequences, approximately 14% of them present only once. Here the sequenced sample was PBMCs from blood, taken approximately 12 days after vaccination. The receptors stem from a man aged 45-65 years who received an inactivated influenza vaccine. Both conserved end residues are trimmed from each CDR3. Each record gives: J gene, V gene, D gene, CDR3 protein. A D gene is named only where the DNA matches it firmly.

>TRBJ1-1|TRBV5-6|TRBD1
ASSYGTGRIEAF
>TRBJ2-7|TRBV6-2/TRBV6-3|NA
ASSYAAAYEQY
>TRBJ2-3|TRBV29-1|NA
SVLGALTDTQY
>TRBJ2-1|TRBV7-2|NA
ASSLHGGVNEQF
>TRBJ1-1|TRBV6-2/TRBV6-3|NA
ASSYSIPRNPTEAF
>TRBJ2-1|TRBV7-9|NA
ASSLANLEYNEQF
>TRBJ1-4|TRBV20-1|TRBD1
SAKYGTGNEKLF
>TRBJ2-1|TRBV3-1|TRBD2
ASSHRASRGEQF
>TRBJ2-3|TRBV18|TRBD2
ASSPREGDTQY
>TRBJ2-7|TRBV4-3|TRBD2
ASSQESGLAGGLSYEQY
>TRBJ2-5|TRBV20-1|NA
SARGPLGETQY
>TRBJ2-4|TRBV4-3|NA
ASSQGLREAENIQY
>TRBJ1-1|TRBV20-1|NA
RTLNTGTEAF
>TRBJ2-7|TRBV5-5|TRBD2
ASSLAGGTRDEQY
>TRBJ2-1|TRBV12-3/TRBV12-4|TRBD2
ASSSGLAVHNEQF
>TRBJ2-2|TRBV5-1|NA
ASSLDLWTRANTGELF
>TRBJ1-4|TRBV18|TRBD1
ASRQGQNEKLF
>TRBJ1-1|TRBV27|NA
ASSLLGGTEAF
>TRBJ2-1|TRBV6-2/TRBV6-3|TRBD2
ASWPSGRAYNEQF
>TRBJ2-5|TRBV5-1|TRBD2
ASSLMVAGGFETQY
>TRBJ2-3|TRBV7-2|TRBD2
ASSSSSGGAVTQY
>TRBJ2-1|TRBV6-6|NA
ASSRQGNEQF